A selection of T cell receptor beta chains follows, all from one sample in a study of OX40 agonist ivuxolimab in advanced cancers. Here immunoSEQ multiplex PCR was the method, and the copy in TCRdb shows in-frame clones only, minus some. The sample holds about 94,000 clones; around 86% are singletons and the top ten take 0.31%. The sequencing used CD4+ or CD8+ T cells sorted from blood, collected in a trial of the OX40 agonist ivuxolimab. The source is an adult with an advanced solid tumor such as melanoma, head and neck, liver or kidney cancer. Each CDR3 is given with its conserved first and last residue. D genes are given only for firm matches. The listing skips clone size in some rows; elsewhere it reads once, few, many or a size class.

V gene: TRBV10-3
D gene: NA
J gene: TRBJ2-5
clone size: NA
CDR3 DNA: TGTGCCATCAGTGAGTCAAAGGACATCCAAGAGACCCAGTACTTC
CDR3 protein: CAISESKDIQETQYF

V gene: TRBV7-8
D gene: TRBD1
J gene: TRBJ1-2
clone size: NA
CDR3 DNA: TGTGCCAGCAGCTCGAAGTGGGACAGGGGGCATACGGACTATGGCTACACCTTC
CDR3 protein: CASSSKWDRGHTDYGYTF

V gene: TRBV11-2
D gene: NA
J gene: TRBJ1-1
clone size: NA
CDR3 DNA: TGTGCCAGCAGCCCTTCTACAGGTAGCAATGAAGCTTTCTTT
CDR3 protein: CASSPSTGSNEAFF

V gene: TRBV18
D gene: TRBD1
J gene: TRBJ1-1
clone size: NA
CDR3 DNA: TGTGCCAGCACCCTCGACAGGGGGAACACTGAAGCTTTCTTT
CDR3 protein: CASTLDRGNTEAFF

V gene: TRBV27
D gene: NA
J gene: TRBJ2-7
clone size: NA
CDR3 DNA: TGTGCCACACGTCAGGAAATCCAGACCTACGAGCAGTACTTC
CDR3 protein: CATRQEIQTYEQYF

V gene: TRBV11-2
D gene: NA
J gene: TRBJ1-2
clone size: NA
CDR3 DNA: TGTGCCAGCAGCTTAGTCAGGGTGGTAGGCTACACCTTC
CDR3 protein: CASSLVRVVGYTF

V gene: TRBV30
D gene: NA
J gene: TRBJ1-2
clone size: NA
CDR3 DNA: TGTGCCTGGTGTGGATCTACAGGGATTTTAGGCTACACCTTC
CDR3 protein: CAWCGSTGILGYTF

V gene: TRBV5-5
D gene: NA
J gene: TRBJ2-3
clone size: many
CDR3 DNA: TGTGCCAGCAGCTTCTCGGTAGATACGCAGTATTTT
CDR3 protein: CASSFSVDTQYF

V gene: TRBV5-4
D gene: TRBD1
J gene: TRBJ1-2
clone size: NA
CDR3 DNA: TGTGCCAGCAGCTTGGCCGGGACAGGGCACGGCTACACCTTC
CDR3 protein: CASSLAGTGHGYTF

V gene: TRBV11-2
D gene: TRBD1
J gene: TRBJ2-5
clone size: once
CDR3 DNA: TGTGCCAGCAGCCCACCGGGACAGGGCACGGAGACCCAGTACTTC
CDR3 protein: CASSPPGQGTETQYF

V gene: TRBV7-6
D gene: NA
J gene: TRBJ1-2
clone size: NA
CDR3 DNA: TGTGCCAGCAGCTTAGGGGTCGGGGAGAACTATGGCTACACCTTC
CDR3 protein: CASSLGVGENYGYTF

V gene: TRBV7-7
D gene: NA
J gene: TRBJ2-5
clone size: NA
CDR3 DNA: TGTGCTAGCAGCTTAGCTGGACCGCAAGAGACCCAGTACTTC
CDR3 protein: CASSLAGPQETQYF

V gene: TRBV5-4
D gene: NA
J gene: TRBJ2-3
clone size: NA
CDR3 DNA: TGTGCCAGCAGCTTGGACCACTTGGATACGCAGTATTTT
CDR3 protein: CASSLDHLDTQYF

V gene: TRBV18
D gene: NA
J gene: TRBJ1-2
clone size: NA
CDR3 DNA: TGTGCCAGCTCCGTACCAGGGTTAATGAGAGGCTACACCTTC
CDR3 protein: CASSVPGLMRGYTF

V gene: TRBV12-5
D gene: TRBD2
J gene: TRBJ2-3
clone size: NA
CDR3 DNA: TGTGCTAGTGGTACCTTAGCGGGGGTAACAGATACGCAGTATTTT
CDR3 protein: CASGTLAGVTDTQYF

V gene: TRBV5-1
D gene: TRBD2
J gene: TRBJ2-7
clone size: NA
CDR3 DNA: TGCGCCAGCAGCCCCGCCGATTGGGGGGGAATGGGCGAGCAGTACTTC
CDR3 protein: CASSPADWGGMGEQYF